This T cell receptor beta chain was identified in a study of OX40 agonist ivuxolimab in advanced cancers. Clones were read by immunoSEQ multiplex PCR, and TCRdb kept only the in-frame ones, dropping some. The sample records under 30,000 clones, over 90% being singletons. Comments on this clone: The antigen remains undetermined.

Germline V CDR1 and CDR2: MNHNY, SVGAGI (reference sequence). Losses at the gene ends were 2 bases for V and 5 bases for J; bases not matched to a gene: 3. The CDR3 extends over 14 amino acids. Overall study findings and caveats: There was clonal expansion of CD4+ and CD8+ blood T cells by week 6 at 0.1 to 3.0 mg/kg.

V usage is TRBV6-6 and J usage is TRBJ2-3; TRBD2 agrees at 8 bases. The sequenced sample was CD4+ or CD8+ T cells sorted from blood, obtained in a trial of the OX40 agonist ivuxolimab. This clonotype was obtained from an adult with an advanced solid tumor such as melanoma, head and neck, liver or kidney cancer. CDR3 nucleotide sequence: TGTGCCAGCAGTTACGCCACTAGCGGAGATACGCAGTATTTT. Translated: CASSYATSGDTQYF.